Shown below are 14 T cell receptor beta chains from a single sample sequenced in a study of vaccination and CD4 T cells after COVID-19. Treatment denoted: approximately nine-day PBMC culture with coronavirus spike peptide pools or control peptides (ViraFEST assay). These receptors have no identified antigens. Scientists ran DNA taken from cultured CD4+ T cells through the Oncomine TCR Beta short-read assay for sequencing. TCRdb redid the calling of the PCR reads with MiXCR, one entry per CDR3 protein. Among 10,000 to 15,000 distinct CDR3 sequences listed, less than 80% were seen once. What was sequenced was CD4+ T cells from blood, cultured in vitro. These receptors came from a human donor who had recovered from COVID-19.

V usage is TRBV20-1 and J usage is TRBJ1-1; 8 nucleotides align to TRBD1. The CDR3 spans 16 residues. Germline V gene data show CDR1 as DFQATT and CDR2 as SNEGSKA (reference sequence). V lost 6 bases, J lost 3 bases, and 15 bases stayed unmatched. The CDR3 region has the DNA TGCAGTGCCATGGACAGGGAATTTCTCACGGACACTGAAGCTTTCTTT. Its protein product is CSAMDREFLTDTEAFF.

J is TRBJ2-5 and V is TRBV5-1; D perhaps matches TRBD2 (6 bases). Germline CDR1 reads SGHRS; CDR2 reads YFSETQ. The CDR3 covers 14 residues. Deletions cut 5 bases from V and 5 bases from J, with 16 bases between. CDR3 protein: CASSRAGSGETQYF. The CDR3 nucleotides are TGCGCCAGCAGTCGGGCGGGATCCGGGGAGACCCAGTACTTC.

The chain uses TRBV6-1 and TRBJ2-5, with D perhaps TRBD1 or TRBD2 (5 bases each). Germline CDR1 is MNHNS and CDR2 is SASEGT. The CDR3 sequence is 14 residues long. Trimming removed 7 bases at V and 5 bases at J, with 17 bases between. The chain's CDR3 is CASTRDQGMETQYF. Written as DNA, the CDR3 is TGTGCCAGCACCCGGGACCAAGGCATGGAGACCCAGTACTTC.

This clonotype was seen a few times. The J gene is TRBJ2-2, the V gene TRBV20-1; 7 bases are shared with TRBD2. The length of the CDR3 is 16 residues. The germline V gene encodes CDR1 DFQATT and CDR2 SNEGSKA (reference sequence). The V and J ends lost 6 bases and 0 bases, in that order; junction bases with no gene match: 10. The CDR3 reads CSASVLAAANTGELFF. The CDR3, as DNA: TGCAGTGCCTCAGTTCTAGCGGCTGCGAACACCGGGGAGCTGTTTTTT.

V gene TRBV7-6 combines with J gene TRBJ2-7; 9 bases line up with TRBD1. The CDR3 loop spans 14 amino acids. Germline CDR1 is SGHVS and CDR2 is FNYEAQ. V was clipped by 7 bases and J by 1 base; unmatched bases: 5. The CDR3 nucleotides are TGTGCCAGCACCCCAGGGACAGGGTCCTACGAGCAGTACTTC. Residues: CASTPGTGSYEQYF. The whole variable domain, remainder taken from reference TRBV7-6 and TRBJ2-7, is GAGVSQSPRYKVTKRGQDVALRCDPISGHVSLYWYRQALGQGPEFLTYFNYEAQQDKSGLPNDRFSAERPEGSISTLTIQRTEQRDSAMYRCASTPGTGSYEQYFGPGTRLTVT.

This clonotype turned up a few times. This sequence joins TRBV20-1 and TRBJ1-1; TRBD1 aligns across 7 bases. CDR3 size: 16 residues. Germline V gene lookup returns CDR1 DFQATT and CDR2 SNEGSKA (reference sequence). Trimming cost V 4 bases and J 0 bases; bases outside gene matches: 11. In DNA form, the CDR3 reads TGCAGTGCTATTGTAGGACAGGAGCCCATGAACACTGAAGCTTTCTTT. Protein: CSAIVGQEPMNTEAFF.

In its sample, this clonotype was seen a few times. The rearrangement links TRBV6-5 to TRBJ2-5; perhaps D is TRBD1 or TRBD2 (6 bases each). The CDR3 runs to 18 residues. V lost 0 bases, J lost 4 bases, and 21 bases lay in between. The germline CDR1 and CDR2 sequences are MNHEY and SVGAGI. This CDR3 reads CASSYSTQQGVGRETQYF. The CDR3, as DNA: TGTGCCAGCAGTTACTCGACACAACAGGGAGTCGGGAGAGAGACCCAGTACTTC.

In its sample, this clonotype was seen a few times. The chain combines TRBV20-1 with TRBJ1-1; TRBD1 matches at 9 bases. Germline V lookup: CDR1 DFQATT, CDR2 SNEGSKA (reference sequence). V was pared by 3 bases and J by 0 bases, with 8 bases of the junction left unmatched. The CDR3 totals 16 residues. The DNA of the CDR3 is TGCAGTGCTAGTGAAGACAGGGGGTTAATGAACACTGAAGCTTTCTTT. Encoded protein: CSASEDRGLMNTEAFF.

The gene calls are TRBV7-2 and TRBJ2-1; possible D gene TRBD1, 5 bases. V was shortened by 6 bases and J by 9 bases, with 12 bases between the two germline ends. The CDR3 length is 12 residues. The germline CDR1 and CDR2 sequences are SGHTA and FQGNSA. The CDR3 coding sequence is TGTGCCAGCAGTCCTAGTAGGGGTGAGCAGTTCTTC. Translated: CASSPSRGEQFF. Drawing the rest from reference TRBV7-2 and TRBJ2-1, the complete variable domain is GAGVSQSPSNKVTEKGKDVELRCDPISGHTALYWYRQSLGQGLEFLIYFQGNSAPDKSGLPSDRFSAERTGGSVSTLTIQRTQQEDSAVYLCASSPSRGEQFFGPGTRLTVL.

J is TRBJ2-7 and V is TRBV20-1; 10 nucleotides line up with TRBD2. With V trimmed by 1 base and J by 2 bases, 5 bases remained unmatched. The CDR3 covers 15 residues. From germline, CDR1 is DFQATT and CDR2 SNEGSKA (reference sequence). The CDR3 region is CSARVPSGSAYEQYF. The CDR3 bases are TGCAGTGCTAGAGTACCTAGCGGGAGCGCCTACGAGCAGTACTTC.

The CDR3 spells CSASKGLMVRNEQFF. The DNA for the CDR3 is TGCAGTGCTAGTAAGGGACTGATGGTTCGCAATGAGCAGTTCTTC. The chain joins TRBV20-1 to TRBJ2-1; TRBD2 is a possible D gene (6 bases). Trimming took 3 bases from V and 6 from J, leaving 18 bases between them. Germline CDR1 and CDR2: DFQATT and SNEGSKA (reference sequence). The CDR3 is made up of 15 amino acids.

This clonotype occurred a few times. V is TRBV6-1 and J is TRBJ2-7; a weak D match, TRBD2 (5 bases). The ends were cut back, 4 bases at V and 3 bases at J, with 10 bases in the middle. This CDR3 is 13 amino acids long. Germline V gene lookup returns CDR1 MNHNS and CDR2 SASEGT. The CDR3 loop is CASSVSSSYEQYF. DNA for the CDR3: TGTGCCAGCAGTGTTTCTAGCAGCTACGAGCAGTACTTC.

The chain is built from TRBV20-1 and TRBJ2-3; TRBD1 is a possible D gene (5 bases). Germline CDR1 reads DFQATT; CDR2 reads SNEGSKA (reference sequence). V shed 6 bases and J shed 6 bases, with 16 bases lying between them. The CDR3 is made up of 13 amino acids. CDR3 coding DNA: TGCAGTGCCGCAAACGGGCCAGGGGATACGCAGTATTTT. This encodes CSAANGPGDTQYF.

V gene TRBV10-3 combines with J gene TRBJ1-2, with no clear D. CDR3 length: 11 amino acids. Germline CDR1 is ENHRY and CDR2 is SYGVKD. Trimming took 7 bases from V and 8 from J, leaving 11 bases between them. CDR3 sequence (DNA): TGTGCCATCACGCGCGGAGGCGGCTACACCTTC. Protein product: CAITRGGGYTF.